Here is one T cell receptor beta chain with its context. Its antigen is unidentified. Trimming took 4 bases from V and 7 from J, leaving 10 bases between them. Germline lookup yields CDR1 MRHNA and CDR2 SNTAGT. This CDR3 region has 13 residues. This specimen belongs to a study of long-term antiretroviral therapy in people with HIV. Sequencing used immunoSEQ v3.0 at survey level. Measured with immunoSEQ multiplex PCR; TCRdb has only the in-frame clones, and not every one. This sample carries roughly 17,000 clones, approximately 95% of them seen once, and the ten largest clones take just over 1.4%. Study results and caveats: Gathering of blood took place between about 2003 and 2017, possibly under older ART regimens. Clones showing expansion before ART dominated the repertoire at all time points.

No donor had fewer than one pre-ART PBMC sample or fewer than two post-ART PBMC samples. The clonotype comes from a young man with HIV. The sequenced sample was unsorted PBMCs, obtained 10 to 12 years after starting antiretroviral therapy. The chain has TRBV6-4 and TRBJ2-2; the D gene is possibly TRBD2 (5 bases). Here the CDR3 DNA reads TGTGCCAGCAGTGGGAGGACTGGCGGGGAGCTGTTTTTT. The encoded protein is CASSGRTGGELFF.